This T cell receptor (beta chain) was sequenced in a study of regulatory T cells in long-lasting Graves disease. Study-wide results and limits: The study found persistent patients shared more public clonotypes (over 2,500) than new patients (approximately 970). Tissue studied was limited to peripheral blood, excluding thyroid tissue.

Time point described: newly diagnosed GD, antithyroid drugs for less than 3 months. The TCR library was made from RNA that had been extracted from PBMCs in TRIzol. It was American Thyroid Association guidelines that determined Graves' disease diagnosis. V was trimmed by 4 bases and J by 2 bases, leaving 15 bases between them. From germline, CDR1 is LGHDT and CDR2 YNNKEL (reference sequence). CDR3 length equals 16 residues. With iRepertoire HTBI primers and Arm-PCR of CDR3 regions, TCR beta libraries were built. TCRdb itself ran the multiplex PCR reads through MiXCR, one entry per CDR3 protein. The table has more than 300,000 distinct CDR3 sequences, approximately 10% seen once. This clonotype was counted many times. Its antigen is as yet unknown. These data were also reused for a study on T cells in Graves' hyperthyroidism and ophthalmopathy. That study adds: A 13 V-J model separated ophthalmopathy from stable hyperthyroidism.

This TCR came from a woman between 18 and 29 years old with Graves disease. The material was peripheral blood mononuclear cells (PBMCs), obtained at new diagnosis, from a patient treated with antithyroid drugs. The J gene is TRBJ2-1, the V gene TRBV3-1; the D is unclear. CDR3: CASSPLTESTYNEQFF. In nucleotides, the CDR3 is TGTGCCAGCAGCCCCCTCACCGAGTCCACCTACAATGAGCAGTTCTTC.